This T cell receptor beta chain stems from a study of T cells in Graves' hyperthyroidism and ophthalmopathy. Study observations and caveats: Blood also carried most thyroid clonotypes expanded above 0.001.

Regions amplified from RNA transcripts were the TCR beta CDR3 regions. RT-PCR in the first round (using the HTBI primer set) targeted the TCR CDR3. TCRdb reanalysed the multiplex PCR reads using MiXCR and keeps one entry per CDR3 protein. The repertoire holds 730,000 or so distinct CDR3 sequences, approximately 19% seen once, with approximately 15% in the top ten. CDR3 length: 17 amino acids. V lost 0 bases and J lost 0; bases outside the gene matches: 8. Looked up from germline, CDR1 is MNHNY and CDR2 is SVGAGI (reference sequence). This clonotype was detected ten times or more. Its antigen remains unidentified. With a duration under 2 months, the hyperthyroidism was newly diagnosed in patients aged 18 to 65. Together with thyroid ultrasound, orbital computed tomography, serum thyroxine and TRAb, clinical symptoms were used for diagnoses. Progressors' blood was drawn at hyperthyroidism diagnosis, before ophthalmopathy symptoms.

The sequenced sample consisted of blood. The chain carries TRBV6-6 and TRBJ2-7, with 7 bases identical to TRBD2. The TCR was taken from a woman in her fifties or sixties with Graves' hyperthyroidism that later progressed to Graves' ophthalmopathy. The CDR3 DNA sequence: TGTGCCAGCAGTTACTCGTTCTCGGGACTAAACTCCTACGAGCAGTACTTC. This sequence encodes CASSYSFSGLNSYEQYF.